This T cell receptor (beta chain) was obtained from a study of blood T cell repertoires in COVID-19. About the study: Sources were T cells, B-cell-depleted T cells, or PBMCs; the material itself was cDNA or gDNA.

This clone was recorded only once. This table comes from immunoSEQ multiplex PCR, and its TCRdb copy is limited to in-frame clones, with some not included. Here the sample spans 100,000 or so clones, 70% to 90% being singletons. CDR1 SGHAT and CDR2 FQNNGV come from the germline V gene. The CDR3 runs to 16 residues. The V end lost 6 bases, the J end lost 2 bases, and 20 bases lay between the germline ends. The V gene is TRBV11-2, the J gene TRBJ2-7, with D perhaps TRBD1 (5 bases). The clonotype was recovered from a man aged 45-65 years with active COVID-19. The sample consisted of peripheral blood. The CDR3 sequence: CASRQISGNLAYEQYF. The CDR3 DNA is TGTGCCAGCAGACAAATATCAGGGAACTTGGCCTACGAGCAGTACTTC.